This T cell receptor beta chain appears in the sequencing data of a study of T cell responses to AZD1222 COVID-19 vaccine. Using immunoSEQ multiplex PCR, the repertoire was profiled, and TCRdb retains in-frame clones only, with some absent. The profile covers approximately 110,000 clones, with 65% to 90% appearing a single time and roughly 7.7% taken by the ten largest. The TCR was taken from an adult in good health. This specimen was peripheral blood, taken on day 0 of AZD1222 vaccination.

CDR3 sequence (DNA): TGTGCCAGCAGCCGCCAGTACGAGCAGTACTTC. As protein: CASSRQYEQYF. The gene calls are TRBV3-1 (or the pseudogene TRBV3-2) and TRBJ2-7; D remains unclear. CDR3 length equals 11 residues. V lost 4 bases and J lost 4, with 5 bases in between. CDR1 and CDR2 from the germline V gene are LGHDT and YNNKEL (reference sequence).